The 21 T cell receptor beta chains given below trace back to one sample, sequenced in a study of human T cells and chemical hapten exposure. Stated time point: healthy volunteer bleed at 6 weeks. It was unfractionated whole blood from which total RNA was extracted. MiXCR was run by TCRdb on the RACE reads, yielding one entry per CDR3 protein. In the table there are some 77,000 distinct CDR3 sequences, around 9.3% of which are singletons. The sequenced sample consisted of whole blood. The receptors shown here come from a female donor in good health. Some clones in this sample may be carry-over from other donors' samples.

This clonotype was counted a few times. This sequence joins TRBV3-1 and TRBJ2-3; perhaps TRBD2 as D (5 bases). V was shortened by 4 bases and J by 1 base, with 9 bases between the two germline ends. Germline V lookup: CDR1 LGHDT, CDR2 YNNKEL (reference sequence). The CDR3 has 14 residues. The CDR3 region is CASSPGLRTDTQYF. The CDR3 DNA reads TGTGCCAGCAGCCCTGGACTCCGCACAGATACGCAGTATTTT.

The chain links TRBV6-2 or TRBV6-3 to TRBJ2-1, with a weak D call TRBD2 (6 bases). Trimming removed 6 bases at V and 8 bases at J, with 17 bases between. The CDR3 extends over 14 amino acids. The germline V gene encodes CDR1 MNHEY and CDR2 SVGEGT. The CDR3 here is CASRDVAGSYEQFF. DNA for the CDR3: TGTGCCAGCAGAGACGTCGCGGGGTCGTATGAGCAGTTCTTC.

There are a few counts of this clonotype. This rearrangement joins TRBV7-2 to TRBJ1-4, with D possibly TRBD1 on 6 matching bases. The CDR3 contains 14 residues. Germline V lookup: CDR1 SGHTA, CDR2 FQGNSA. V lost 7 bases and J 2 bases, leaving 11 bases between the germline ends. DNA of the CDR3: TGTGCCAGCAAAGCCGGACAGACTAATGAAAAACTGTTTTTT. It specifies CASKAGQTNEKLFF.

The chain combines TRBV6-1 with TRBJ2-7; the match to TRBD1 covers 8 bases. Trimming took 8 bases from V and 3 from J; bases not matched to a gene: 15. The CDR3 has 16 residues. Germline V gene data show CDR1 as MNHNS and CDR2 as SASEGT. This chain's CDR3 is CASQPNADRGYYEQYF. DNA for the CDR3: TGTGCCAGCCAGCCAAATGCCGACAGGGGATACTACGAGCAGTACTTC.

The chain uses TRBV18 and TRBJ2-5; D not resolved. The germline CDR1 and CDR2 sequences are KGHSH and LQKENI. V gave up 3 bases and J gave up 3 bases, with 8 bases separating them. The CDR3 has 13 amino acids. For the CDR3, the DNA is TGTGCCAGCTCACCGCCAGACGAAGAGACCCAGTACTTC. This translates into CASSPPDEETQYF.

Comment on this clonotype: A much larger clone sits a single nucleotide away, making a read error possible. The rearrangement links TRBV4-2 to TRBJ2-7; D is possibly TRBD1 (6 bases). Trimming took off 2 bases at V and 5 bases at J, with 10 bases between the two ends. The CDR3 extends over 13 amino acids. In germline, CDR1 is LGHNA, CDR2 YNFKEQ. The DNA for the CDR3 is TGTGCCAGCAGCCAAACAGGGACCGACGAGCAGTACTTC. It encodes CASSQTGTDEQYF.

There are many counts of this clonotype. V usage is TRBV7-9 and J usage is TRBJ2-1; TRBD2 might be the D (5 bases). With 4 bases removed from V and 9 bases from J, the gap between germline ends came to 10 bases. CDR1 is SEHNR and CDR2 is FQNEAQ in the germline V gene (reference sequence). The CDR3 totals 12 residues. CDR3 DNA: TGTGCCAGCAGCTCCCGTGAGGGTGAGCAGTTCTTC. This sequence encodes CASSSREGEQFF.

This clonotype was picked up many times. This sequence joins TRBV5-4 and TRBJ2-7; 8 bases agree with TRBD2. Germline CDR1 SGHNT, CDR2 YYREEE (reference sequence). With V trimmed by 4 bases and J by 2 bases, 8 bases remained unmatched. This CDR3 region has 15 residues. The CDR3 is CASSLSGGPTYEQYF. Here the CDR3 DNA reads TGTGCCAGCAGCCTCAGCGGGGGCCCTACCTACGAGCAGTACTTC. Using reference TRBV5-4 and TRBJ2-7 for the parts outside the CDR3, the full variable domain is ETGVTQSPTHLIKTRGQQVTLRCSSQSGHNTVSWYQQALGQGPQFIFQYYREEENGRGNFPPRFSGLQFPNYSSELNVNALELDDSALYLCASSLSGGPTYEQYFGPGTRLTVT.

Only a few counts were recorded for this clonotype. V gene TRBV12-3 or TRBV12-4 combines with J gene TRBJ1-1; tentatively, D is TRBD1 (5 bases). The CDR3 runs 17 residues. The V end lost 0 bases, the J end lost 4 bases, and 18 bases lay between the germline ends. This chain's CDR3 is CASSLARHGGSSTEAFF. As DNA, the CDR3 is TGTGCCAGCAGTTTAGCGCGTCATGGGGGGTCAAGCACTGAAGCTTTCTTT.

In its sample, this clonotype was seen a few times. The chain has TRBV5-1 and TRBJ2-3, with 8 positions matching TRBD2. The V segment lost 2 bases and the J segment 5 bases; nucleotides outside the gene matches: 10. The CDR3 is 16 amino acids. Germline-derived CDR1 and CDR2 are SGHRS and YFSETQ. The CDR3 reads CASSFNLRGGRDTQYF. For the CDR3, the DNA is TGCGCCAGCAGCTTTAATCTGCGCGGGGGGAGAGATACGCAGTATTTT.

In its sample, this clonotype was seen many times. The rearrangement joins TRBV15 to TRBJ2-1; unclear D gene. This CDR3 is 13 amino acids long. Germline V CDR1 and CDR2: LNHNV, YYDKDF (reference sequence). The germline V and J ends were trimmed by 2 bases and 7 bases, with 9 bases remaining between them. CDR3 amino acids: CATSRPTTNEQFF. CDR3 coding DNA: TGTGCCACCAGCAGACCCACGACGAATGAGCAGTTCTTC.

This clonotype was observed at least ten times. This chain uses TRBV24-1 with TRBJ2-2, with D perhaps matching TRBD1 (5 bases). The V and J ends lost 2 bases and 1 base respectively, with 7 bases between them. The CDR3 spans 15 residues. Germline CDR1 is KGHDR and CDR2 is SFDVKD. The CDR3 bases are TGTGCCACCAGTGATTGGGGCAGGAACACCGGGGAGCTGTTTTTT. Translation gives CATSDWGRNTGELFF.

V usage is TRBV5-1 and J usage is TRBJ2-3, with 7 bases aligning to TRBD2. This CDR3 region has 15 residues. The V gene end was trimmed by 4 bases and the J gene end by 2 bases; junction bases not matched to a gene: 7. CDR1 and CDR2 from the germline V gene are SGHRS and YFSETQ. Written as DNA, the CDR3 is TGCGCCAGCAGCGGGAGGGACGGCTCCACAGATACGCAGTATTTT. It codes for CASSGRDGSTDTQYF.

J is TRBJ1-4 and V is TRBV6-5; a possible D gene is TRBD1 (5 bases). With 4 bases removed from V and 4 bases from J, the gap between germline ends came to 19 bases. CDR1 is MNHEY and CDR2 is SVGAGI in the germline V gene. The CDR3 spans 17 residues. CDR3 residues: CASSSRDPHRNNEKLFF. CDR3 DNA: TGTGCCAGCAGTTCCCGGGACCCTCACCGGAATAATGAAAAACTGTTTTTT.

This clonotype appeared a few times. The chain carries TRBV5-1 and TRBJ1-2; TRBD1 might be the D (6 bases). This CDR3 has 15 residues. With 2 bases removed from V and 3 bases from J, the gap between germline ends came to 14 bases. Germline values: CDR1 SGHRS, CDR2 YFSETQ. The CDR3: CASSFLGGADYGYTF. CDR3 nucleotides: TGCGCCAGCAGCTTCTTGGGGGGCGCGGACTATGGCTACACCTTC.

This clonotype was recorded at least ten times. The chain has TRBV20-1 and TRBJ1-5; 10 bases fit TRBD1. Per germline, CDR1 DFQATT and CDR2 SNEGSKA (reference sequence). Trimming removed 6 bases from V and 5 bases from J; junction bases left unmatched: 7. The CDR3 has 14 amino acids. In DNA, the CDR3 is TGCAGTGCGACGGGACAGGGGAGGGATCAGCCCCAGCATTTT. It codes for CSATGQGRDQPQHF.

The chain has TRBV5-4 and TRBJ2-5, with 10 bases identical to TRBD2. Trimming took 0 bases from V and 9 from J; bases not matched to a gene: 14. The CDR3 has 17 amino acids. The germline gives CDR1 SGHNT, CDR2 YYREEE (reference sequence). CDR3 in amino acids: CASSLVPSGGPGGAQYF. The DNA of the CDR3 is TGTGCCAGCAGCTTGGTCCCTAGCGGGGGACCCGGGGGGGCCCAGTACTTC. Full variable domain (missing parts from reference TRBV5-4 and TRBJ2-5): ETGVTQSPTHLIKTRGQQVTLRCSSQSGHNTVSWYQQALGQGPQFIFQYYREEENGRGNFPPRFSGLQFPNYSSELNVNALELDDSALYLCASSLVPSGGPGGAQYFGPGTRLLVL.

This clonotype occurred many times. The gene calls are TRBV12-3 or TRBV12-4 and TRBJ2-5; tentative D call: TRBD2 (6 bases). This CDR3 contains 13 residues. Trimming took 5 bases from V and 7 from J, leaving 14 bases between them. The CDR3 DNA reads TGTGCCAGCAGTCCCGCCGGGGGATGGACCCAGTACTTC. Translation gives CASSPAGGWTQYF.

V usage is TRBV5-6 and J usage is TRBJ2-3; no definite D call. V dropped 4 bases and J dropped 3 bases, with 12 bases sitting between them. The V gene's germline CDR1 is SGHDT and CDR2 YYEEEE. This CDR3 comprises 14 residues. CDR3 nucleotides: TGTGCCAGCAGCCCGGGTCCGCGGACAGATACGCAGTATTTT. The encoded protein is CASSPGPRTDTQYF.

The J gene is TRBJ1-3, the V gene TRBV7-2, with D uncertain. CDR3 length equals 13 residues. Germline V lookup: CDR1 SGHTA, CDR2 FQGNSA. Trimming shortened V by 5 bases and J by 6 bases, and 11 bases separated the two germline ends. The DNA of the CDR3 is TGTGCCAGCAGCGATTCTAGCCCAAACACCATATATTTT. This encodes CASSDSSPNTIYF. Based on the CDR3 plus reference TRBV7-2 and TRBJ1-3, the full variable domain is GAGVSQSPSNKVTEKGKDVELRCDPISGHTALYWYRQSLGQGLEFLIYFQGNSAPDKSGLPSDRFSAERTGGSVSTLTIQRTQQEDSAVYLCASSDSSPNTIYFGEGSWLTVV.

There are many counts of this clonotype. The rearrangement joins TRBV7-9 to TRBJ1-5; D unclear. The V end lost 8 bases, the J end lost 0 bases, and 8 bases lay between the germline ends. The germline gives CDR1 SEHNR, CDR2 FQNEAQ (reference sequence). The CDR3 extends over 13 amino acids. DNA of the CDR3: TGTGCCAGCGGTTGGGATAGCAATCAGCCCCAGCATTTT. It codes for CASGWDSNQPQHF.